One and the same sample provided the 23 T cell receptor beta chains below, sequenced in a study of T cells in women clearing cervical HPV infection. Clones were sequenced by immunoSEQ multiplex PCR, and TCRdb holds only the in-frame ones, with some missing. Its listing shows tens of thousands of clones. Sequenced: blood buffy coat. Every receptor here comes from a woman aged 18 to 75 with a cervical HPV16 infection that either progressed to CIN3+ or cleared (not recorded which).

A note on this clone: The CDR3 is cut off 3 residues early in the read; its end comes from the germline J gene. V is TRBV10-3 and J is TRBJ1-1; possibly TRBD1 for D (6 bases). The germline V gene has CDR1 ENHRY and CDR2 SYGVKD. V was pared by 6 bases and J by 6 bases, with 14 bases between. This CDR3 region has 13 residues. Partial CDR3 DNA: TGTGCCATCAGCGATCGGCAGGGGTCTGAA. It specifies CAISDRQGSE. The CDR3 in its entirety is CAISDRQGSEAFF.

Details on this clone: Read sequence stops 3 residues before the CDR3 end, and the germline J gene provides the missing end. The V call is TRBV19, the J call TRBJ1-2; 10 bases agree with TRBD1. This CDR3 has 17 residues. V lost 4 bases, J lost 7 bases, and 15 bases stayed unmatched. Germline V gene sequence: CDR1 LNHDA, CDR2 SQIVND (reference sequence). The sequenced part of the CDR3 DNA is TGTGCCAGTAGTACACCGGGACAGGGGAGTAGTTCGTTTGGC. Residues: CASSTPGQGSSSFG. The CDR3, in full, reads CASSTPGQGSSSFGYTF.

On this clone itself: The read falls 3 residues short of the CDR3 end, and the missing part is taken from the germline J gene. This rearrangement joins TRBV5-4 to TRBJ2-7; possible D gene TRBD2, 7 bases. The CDR3 contains 13 residues. CDR1 is SGHNT and CDR2 is YYREEE in the germline V gene (reference sequence). Trimming removed 0 bases at V and 5 bases at J, with 9 bases between. The CDR3 bases that were read are TGTGCCAGCAGCTTGGTAGGGGGGGACGAG. It yields the protein CASSLVGGDE. The entire CDR3 protein reads CASSLVGGDEQYF.

For this clone: The read ends 3 residues shy of where the CDR3 ends; the end is completed using the germline J gene. V and J are TRBV20-1 and TRBJ2-7, with 10 positions matching TRBD2. CDR3 length equals 18 residues. The germline V gene has CDR1 DFQATT and CDR2 SNEGSKA (reference sequence). The junction had 13 bases not matched to a gene; V was cut back by 0 bases and J by 2 bases. The CDR3 DNA, read in part, is TGCAGTGCTAGAGAACGATACACCGGGACTAGCGTAGCCTACGAG. Encoded protein: CSARERYTGTSVAYE. From start to end, the CDR3 is CSARERYTGTSVAYEQYF.

Note on this clone: The read falls 3 residues short of the CDR3 end, and the missing part is taken from the germline J gene. The gene calls are TRBV11-2 and TRBJ2-2, with D perhaps TRBD1 (5 bases). Germline V gene sequence: CDR1 SGHAT, CDR2 FQNNGV. This CDR3 comprises 12 residues. The CDR3 spells CASTGKANVLFF. CDR3 DNA (partial): TGTGCCAGCACAGGGAAGGCCAACGTG. Full variable domain (remainder filled in from reference TRBV11-2 and TRBJ2-2): EAGVAQSPRYKIIEKRQSVAFWCNPISGHATLYWYQQILGQGPKLLIQFQNNGVVDDSQLPKDRFSAERLKGVDSTLKIQPAKLEDSAVYLCASTGKANVLFFGEGSRLTVL.

To note about this clone: The read comes to an end 3 residues before the CDR3 does, leaving the germline J gene to fill in the end. The chain is built from TRBV19 and TRBJ1-5; TRBD1 aligns across 7 bases. V was clipped by 4 bases and J by 0 bases; unmatched bases: 9. CDR1 and CDR2 from the germline V gene are LNHDA and SQIVND (reference sequence). This CDR3 has 17 amino acids. The CDR3 loop is CASSRGLEGASNQPQHF. CDR3 DNA, as far as it was read: TGTGCCAGTAGTAGGGGATTGGAGGGGGCTAGCAATCAGCCC.

A word on this clone: The CDR3 end lies 3 residues beyond the end of the read and is filled in from the germline J gene. The chain combines TRBV4-1 with TRBJ2-4; 7 nucleotides match TRBD1. CDR1 is MGHRA and CDR2 is YSYEKL in the germline V gene. Germline trimming cut 1 base from V and 4 bases from J; bases unmatched to any gene: 13. The CDR3 is made up of 18 amino acids. The CDR3 sequence: CASSQVLRPGTEKNIQYF. CDR3 DNA, as far as it was read: TGCGCCAGCAGCCAAGTACTACGACCCGGGACAGAGAAAAACATT.

On this clone: The read stops 3 residues short of the end of the CDR3; the missing end is completed from the germline J gene. The chain is built from TRBV5-4 and TRBJ1-4; D is possibly TRBD1 (6 bases). V was shortened by 3 bases and J by 4 bases, with 13 bases between the two germline ends. Germline V gene data show CDR1 as SGHNT and CDR2 as YYREEE (reference sequence). CDR3 length: 15 amino acids. Here the CDR3 reads CASSSKGQFNEKLFF. The part of the CDR3 DNA that was read is TGTGCCAGCAGCTCCAAAGGACAGTTTAATGAAAAA. Based on the CDR3 plus reference TRBV5-4 and TRBJ1-4, the full variable domain is ETGVTQSPTHLIKTRGQQVTLRCSSQSGHNTVSWYQQALGQGPQFIFQYYREEENGRGNFPPRFSGLQFPNYSSELNVNALELDDSALYLCASSSKGQFNEKLFFGSGTQLSVL.

With regard to this clone: The CDR3 end lies 3 residues beyond the end of the read and is filled in from the germline J gene. The chain has TRBV14 and TRBJ2-1; 9 bases map to TRBD1. Germline V CDR1 and CDR2: SGHDN, FVKESK. V trimming: 3 bases; J trimming: 8 bases; junction bases outside the gene matches: 14. The CDR3 extends over 17 amino acids. The CDR3 sequence is CASSHPPSGTGLDEQFF. Partial CDR3 DNA: TGTGCCAGCAGCCATCCCCCTTCCGGGACAGGGTTGGATGAG. The full variable domain, with the rest looked up from reference TRBV14 and TRBJ2-1, is EAGVTQFPSHSVIEKGQTVTLRCDPISGHDNLYWYRRVMGKEIKFLLHFVKESKQDESGMPNNRFLAERTGGTYSTLKVQPAELEDSGVYFCASSHPPSGTGLDEQFFGPGTRLTVL.

A word on this clone: The read terminates 3 residues ahead of where the CDR3 ends, so the germline J gene completes it. The chain combines TRBV20-1 with TRBJ1-2, with 8 positions matching TRBD1. In germline, CDR1 is DFQATT, CDR2 SNEGSKA (reference sequence). The junction had 18 bases not matched to a gene; V was cut back by 5 bases and J by 4 bases. CDR3 size: 17 residues. The DNA read from the CDR3 is TGCAGTGCTGGGGGAAAAGCCGGGACAGGAAGCCTCTATGGC. Protein: CSAGGKAGTGSLYG. The full CDR3 sequence reads CSAGGKAGTGSLYGYTF.

For this clone: From the germline J gene comes the end of the CDR3, since the read stops 3 residues before it. The V call is TRBV7-2, the J call TRBJ1-2; the D is unclear. The CDR3 has 15 amino acids. Germline V gene sequence: CDR1 SGHTA, CDR2 FQGNSA. The CDR3 DNA, read in part, is TGTGCCAGCAGCATCCCATGGCGCCCTAGCTACGAC. It encodes CASSIPWRPSYD. The CDR3 in full is CASSIPWRPSYDYTF.

About this clone: Read data end 3 residues before the CDR3 end; the end is taken from the germline J gene. The chain combines TRBV30 with TRBJ2-5; 7 bases are a match to TRBD1. Unmatched junction bases numbered 8, after V lost 6 bases and J lost 1 base. Looked up from germline, CDR1 is GTSNPN and CDR2 is SVGIG (reference sequence). This CDR3 comprises 14 residues. CDR3 residues: CACQQGSLQETQYF. The part of the CDR3 DNA that was read is TGTGCCTGTCAACAGGGGTCCCTCCAAGAGACC.

A remark on this clone: The observed sequence ends 3 residues before the CDR3 terminus, with the missing tail filled in from the germline J gene. The chain carries TRBV20-1 and TRBJ2-7, with TRBD1 as a possible D gene (6 bases). CDR1 is DFQATT, CDR2 SNEGSKA, per germline (reference sequence). Trimming left V 6 bases short and J 3 bases short, with 18 bases between. The CDR3 covers 14 residues. The chain's CDR3 is CSAKGQAGSYEQYF. The CDR3 DNA, read in part, is TGCAGTGCCAAGGGACAAGCAGGAAGCTACGAG.

To note about this clone: The read falls 3 residues short of the CDR3 end, and the missing part is taken from the germline J gene. The chain uses TRBV7-9 and TRBJ1-2; D is unresolved. V was clipped by 2 bases and J by 7 bases, with 5 bases between them. This CDR3 region has 11 residues. Germline CDR1 and CDR2: SEHNR and FQNEAQ (reference sequence). This chain's CDR3 is CASSLLSGYTF. The CDR3 bases that were read are TGTGCCAGCAGCTTACTGTCTGGC.

As concerns this clone: The CDR3 end is not reached by the read, which stops 3 residues before it; the germline J gene fills it in. The chain links TRBV5-1 to TRBJ1-2, with 10 bases that match TRBD1. The CDR3 is 14 amino acids. CDR1 is SGHRS and CDR2 is YFSETQ in the germline V gene. Trimming removed 4 bases from V and 7 bases from J; junction bases left unmatched: 7. The sequenced CDR3 bases are TGCGCCAGCAGCCCGGACAGGGGGGTGGGTGGC. This codes for CASSPDRGVGG. The full CDR3 sequence reads CASSPDRGVGGYTF.

Remarks on this clone: The read terminates 3 residues ahead of where the CDR3 ends, so the germline J gene completes it. V and J are TRBV7-6 and TRBJ2-7; a possible D gene is TRBD2 (5 bases). V lost 5 bases, J lost 3 bases, and 17 bases lay in between. This CDR3 has 15 amino acids. In germline, CDR1 is SGHVS, CDR2 FNYEAQ. The CDR3 sequence: CASSKERRGGYEQYF. The covered CDR3 bases are TGTGCCAGCAGCAAAGAGAGACGGGGTGGCTACGAG.

CDR3 DNA (partial): TGTGCCAGCAGTGATCCGGGACACATCTACGAG. This gives the protein CASSDPGHIYE. The full-length CDR3 reads as CASSDPGHIYEQYF. This chain links TRBV6-1 with TRBJ2-7; a possible D gene is TRBD1 (6 bases). The sequence runs out 3 residues before the end of the CDR3; the remainder is reconstructed from the germline J gene. The CDR3 has 14 amino acids. V dropped 3 bases and J dropped 3 bases, with 12 bases sitting between them. Germline-derived CDR1 and CDR2 are MNHNS and SASEGT.

Of note for this clone: The CDR3 end lies 3 residues beyond the end of the read and is filled in from the germline J gene. This sample includes further DNA sequences coding for the same CDR3. The chain recombines TRBV7-9 with TRBJ1-3; 7 positions match TRBD1. Germline V gene sequence: CDR1 SEHNR, CDR2 FQNEAQ (reference sequence). The CDR3 loop spans 14 amino acids. With V trimmed by 6 bases and J by 4 bases, 6 bases remained unmatched. CDR3 residues: CASSSDRVGNTIYF. The CDR3 DNA, read in part, is TGTGCCAGCAGTTCCGACAGGGTCGGAAACACC.

CDR3 DNA, as far as it was read: TGCAGTGCTAGAGATTTCAGGGTAGGCACTGAA. Translation: CSARDFRVGTE. The whole CDR3 protein is CSARDFRVGTEAFF. This chain connects TRBV20-1 to TRBJ1-1, with D possibly TRBD1 on 5 matching bases. The read is 3 residues too short to cover the CDR3 end, so that end is filled in from the germline J gene. In germline, CDR1 is DFQATT, CDR2 SNEGSKA (reference sequence). The CDR3 runs to 14 residues. Trimming removed 0 bases from V and 4 bases from J, with 12 bases in between.

Notes on this clone: The read is 3 residues too short to cover the CDR3 end, so that end is filled in from the germline J gene. This chain uses TRBV4-1 with TRBJ2-3; no firm D call. This CDR3 is 16 amino acids long. Germline CDR1 reads MGHRA; CDR2 reads YSYEKL. V was pared by 1 base and J by 0 bases, with 11 bases between. The covered CDR3 bases are TGCGCCAGCAGCCAAGCACCTAGAACTAGCACAGATACG. Translation: CASSQAPRTSTDT. The entire CDR3 sequence reads CASSQAPRTSTDTQYF.

About this clone: The sequence runs out 3 residues before the end of the CDR3; the remainder is reconstructed from the germline J gene. This sequence joins TRBV28 and TRBJ2-2, with D perhaps TRBD1 (5 bases). V was shortened by 2 bases and J by 5 bases, with 6 bases between the two germline ends. The germline gives CDR1 MDHEN, CDR2 SYDVKM. This CDR3 spans 13 amino acids. The sequenced CDR3 bases are TGTGCCAGCAGTTTACAGGGAACCGGGGAG. Its translation is CASSLQGTGE. The whole CDR3 sequence reads CASSLQGTGELFF.

To note about this clone: The CDR3 goes on 3 residues after the read ends, and that part is filled in from the germline J gene. V is TRBV5-1 and J is TRBJ1-1; no clear D. CDR1 SGHRS and CDR2 YFSETQ come from the germline V gene. V dropped 0 bases and J dropped 4 bases, with 7 bases sitting between them. This CDR3 comprises 13 residues. Incomplete CDR3 DNA: TGCGCCAGCAGCTTGGAGGTGAGCACTGAA. As protein: CASSLEVSTE. The whole CDR3 reads CASSLEVSTEAFF.

On this clone itself: The DNA ends 3 residues before the CDR3 does, and the rest of the CDR3 is filled in from the germline J gene. The chain has TRBV4-1 and TRBJ2-2; tentative D call: TRBD1 (5 bases). CDR1 and CDR2 from the germline V gene are MGHRA and YSYEKL. The CDR3 spans 17 residues. The CDR3 DNA, read in part, is TGCGCCAGCAGCCCTCAGGGTAGTAGCTCTGGGGCCAACGTG. This encodes CASSPQGSSSGANV. Given in full, the CDR3 is CASSPQGSSSGANVLFF.